These 18 T cell receptor beta chains came from one sample sequenced in a study of PD-L1 blockade in urothelial cancer. Time point: pretreatment peripheral blood. Clones were sequenced by immunoSEQ multiplex PCR, and TCRdb holds only the in-frame ones, with some missing. The data contain tens of thousands of clones, around 88% of them singletons. The sequenced sample was PBMCs, obtained around atezolizumab (anti-PD-L1) treatment. The receptors stem from a woman aged 55-70 years with urothelial cancer.

This clone was seen just once. J is TRBJ2-2 and V is TRBV2; 7 bases are a match to TRBD1. The trim removed 5 bases at V and 5 bases at J, leaving 14 bases unmatched. The V gene's germline CDR1 is SNHLY and CDR2 FYNNEI. The CDR3 consists of 17 residues. The DNA of the CDR3 is TGTGCCAGCAGTCGGGACAGCGCCTCACCGAGGACCGGGGAGCTGTTTTTT. As protein: CASSRDSASPRTGELFF.

The J gene is TRBJ1-2, the V gene TRBV4-1; 8 nucleotides align to TRBD1. CDR1 MGHRA and CDR2 YSYEKL come from the germline V gene. The V and J ends lost 0 bases and 1 base, in that order; junction bases with no gene match: 7. The CDR3 extends over 17 amino acids. CDR3 nucleotide sequence: TGCGCCAGCAGCCAAGATAACCCCGGACAGGGTAACTATGGCTACACCTTC. As protein: CASSQDNPGQGNYGYTF.

This clone occurred once. V and J are TRBV5-1 and TRBJ2-7, with 16 bases fitting TRBD2. Germline V gene sequence: CDR1 SGHRS, CDR2 YFSETQ. This CDR3 contains 15 residues. J lost 11 bases, V lost 3 bases, and 8 bases had no gene match. The CDR3 spells CASSSDPGLAGGEYF. DNA for the CDR3: TGCGCCAGCAGCTCCGACCCGGGACTAGCGGGAGGGGAGTACTTC.

This chain joins TRBV2 and TRBJ1-1, with D unresolved. The CDR3 has 16 amino acids. Germline V lookup: CDR1 SNHLY, CDR2 FYNNEI. With 10 bases removed from V and 0 bases from J, the gap between germline ends came to 21 bases. The CDR3 DNA is TGTGCCATGAGAGGGCAGGTCCTTAACATGAACACTGAAGCTTTCTTT. Translation: CAMRGQVLNMNTEAFF.

The gene calls are TRBV19 and TRBJ1-5, with TRBD1 matching 11 bases. Germline assignment: CDR1 LNHDA and CDR2 SQIVND (reference sequence). The CDR3 has 16 residues. V lost 1 base and J lost 6; bases outside the gene matches: 5. CDR3 amino acids: CASSIVGTGGSQPQHF. The DNA of the CDR3 is TGTGCCAGTAGTATAGTTGGGACAGGGGGATCTCAGCCCCAGCATTTT.

The V gene is TRBV4-1, the J gene TRBJ2-7, with 8 bases matching TRBD2. The CDR3 totals 14 residues. The trim removed 3 bases at V and 6 bases at J, leaving 7 bases unmatched. The germline V gene has CDR1 MGHRA and CDR2 YSYEKL. DNA for the CDR3: TGCGCCAGCAGCCAGACACAGCGGGGGATCGAGCAGTACTTC. Its translation: CASSQTQRGIEQYF.

The chain has TRBV6-5 and TRBJ2-4, with TRBD1 matching 7 bases. Per the germline V gene, CDR1 is MNHEY and CDR2 is SVGAGI. V shed 6 bases and J 1 base; nucleotides not matched to a gene: 3. The CDR3 runs 14 residues. The chain's CDR3 is CASRRQGAKNIQYF. DNA of the CDR3: TGTGCCAGCAGACGACAGGGTGCCAAAAACATTCAGTACTTC.

The rearrangement uses TRBV25-1 and TRBJ2-5, with D unresolved. Germline values: CDR1 MGHDK, CDR2 SYGVNS. V dropped 3 bases and J dropped 7 bases, with 9 bases sitting between them. The CDR3 is made up of 12 amino acids. CDR3 in amino acids: CASSETGWTQYF. The CDR3 region has the DNA TGTGCCAGCAGTGAGACCGGGTGGACCCAGTACTTC.

The chain uses TRBV11-3 and TRBJ1-1, with no clear D. CDR3 size: 13 residues. Trimming took off 1 base at V and 5 bases at J, with 8 bases between the two ends. The germline V gene encodes CDR1 SGHNT and CDR2 YENEEA. CDR3 nucleotides: TGTGCCAGCAGCTTAGTAGCGGGGACTGAAGCTTTCTTT. Translating it yields CASSLVAGTEAFF. Filled out from reference TRBV11-3 and TRBJ1-1, the complete variable domain reads EAGVVQSPRYKIIEKKQPVAFWCNPISGHNTLYWYLQNLGQGPELLIRYENEEAVDDSQLPKDRFSAERLKGVDSTLKIQPAELGDSAVYLCASSLVAGTEAFFGQGTRLTVV.

The chain links TRBV5-4 to TRBJ2-7; 15 bases align to TRBD2. Germline V CDR1 and CDR2: SGHNT, YYREEE (reference sequence). This CDR3 has 17 amino acids. The V segment lost 5 bases and the J segment 2 bases; nucleotides outside the gene matches: 8. The CDR3 nucleotides read TGTGCCAGCAGAGCGGGACTAGCGGGAGGCGAGACCTACGAGCAGTACTTC. Its protein is CASRAGLAGGETYEQYF.

The CDR3 protein is CASSFPSLMNTEAFF. CDR3 in DNA: TGTGCCAGCAGCTTCCCCTCCCTTATGAACACTGAAGCTTTCTTT. This sequence joins TRBV7-2 and TRBJ1-1; D unclear. The CDR3 length is 15 residues. In germline, CDR1 is SGHTA, CDR2 FQGNSA. V lost 3 bases, J lost 0 bases, and 11 bases lay in between.

The sample holds a few counts of this clone. The CDR3 region is CASSEQGPGYTF. DNA for the CDR3: TGTGCCAGCAGTGAACAGGGGCCTGGCTACACCTTC. The rearrangement links TRBV2 to TRBJ1-2, with TRBD1 as a possible D gene (6 bases). CDR1 SNHLY and CDR2 FYNNEI come from the germline V gene. Trimming took off 2 bases at V and 7 bases at J, with 8 bases between the two ends. This CDR3 is built from 12 residues.

V and J are TRBV18 and TRBJ1-2; D ambiguous. The germline gives CDR1 KGHSH, CDR2 LQKENI. This CDR3 is built from 12 residues. Deletions cut 6 bases from V and 6 bases from J, with 11 bases between. The CDR3 protein is CASSRNLDGYTF. CDR3 nucleotides: TGTGCCAGCTCCCGTAATCTTGATGGCTACACCTTC.

This clone is a singleton in its sample. CDR3 residues: CASSLGGGHIEQFF. As DNA, the CDR3 is TGTGCCAGCAGCTTAGGCGGGGGACACATAGAGCAGTTCTTC. The chain has TRBV11-3 and TRBJ2-1, with D possibly being TRBD2 (7 bases). Trimming pared 1 base from V and 10 bases from J, leaving 14 bases between. This CDR3 is 14 amino acids long. Germline V lookup: CDR1 SGHNT, CDR2 YENEEA. Combining the CDR3 with reference TRBV11-3 and TRBJ2-1 gives the whole variable domain EAGVVQSPRYKIIEKKQPVAFWCNPISGHNTLYWYLQNLGQGPELLIRYENEEAVDDSQLPKDRFSAERLKGVDSTLKIQPAELGDSAVYLCASSLGGGHIEQFFGPGTRLTVL.

The J gene is TRBJ2-7, the V gene TRBV6-5; 7 nucleotides align to TRBD1. With 4 bases clipped from V and 4 bases from J, the junction kept 7 bases outside the gene matches. The germline CDR1 and CDR2 sequences are MNHEY and SVGAGI. This CDR3 is 14 amino acids long. As DNA, the CDR3 is TGTGCCAGCAGTTCATCCGGGACAGCTTACGAGCAGTACTTC. Its translation is CASSSSGTAYEQYF.

The rearrangement uses TRBV12-5 and TRBJ2-1; possible D gene TRBD1, 5 bases. Germline V gene lookup returns CDR1 LGHNT and CDR2 FRNRAP. The CDR3 loop spans 13 amino acids. Trimming pared 2 bases from V and 8 bases from J, leaving 10 bases between. CDR3 nucleotide sequence: TGTGCTAGTGGTTTGAGGGGTCGGGATGAGCAGTTCTTC. This translates into CASGLRGRDEQFF. Full variable domain (missing parts from reference TRBV12-5 and TRBJ2-1): DARVTQTPRHKVTEMGQEVTMRCQPILGHNTVFWYRQTMMQGLELLAYFRNRAPLDDSGMPKDRFSAEMPDATLATLKIQPSEPRDSAVYFCASGLRGRDEQFFGPGTRLTVL.

This chain joins TRBV2 and TRBJ2-2, with 7 bases matching TRBD2. Germline V gene lookup returns CDR1 SNHLY and CDR2 FYNNEI. The CDR3 has 15 residues. The junction had 13 bases not matched to a gene; V was cut back by 7 bases and J by 8 bases. CDR3 amino acids: CASNRAGSQTGELFF. The CDR3 DNA reads TGTGCCAGCAACCGAGCGGGATCGCAAACAGGGGAGCTGTTTTTT.

The chain carries TRBV4-3 and TRBJ2-1; possible D gene TRBD2, 7 bases. V was shortened by 0 bases and J by 0 bases, with 12 bases between the two germline ends. This CDR3 spans 17 amino acids. Germline V gene sequence: CDR1 LGHNA, CDR2 YSLEER. The CDR3 loop reads CASSQDGGPGSYNEQFF. The CDR3 nucleotides are TGCGCCAGCAGCCAAGACGGGGGGCCGGGCTCCTACAATGAGCAGTTCTTC.